This T cell receptor beta chain was profiled in a study of blood T cell repertoires in COVID-19. Participant ages covered roughly 18 to 89 years across approximately 25 US areas. In the authors' workflow: Reference gene primer amplification gave estimated nucleated cell counts. Assay: immunoSEQ multiplex PCR; the TCRdb copy retains only in-frame clones and omits some. V, J and clone size were drawn from that table, and D and trimming were deduced from the DNA. The sample lists roughly 330,000 clones; about 87% were seen once. Sequencing was done on a sample of PBMCs or T cells enriched from blood (not recorded which). This TCR derives from a woman between 25 and 40 years old who had recovered from COVID-19.

CDR3 sequence reads: CAWKPSGSYNEQFF. The CDR3 DNA reads as TGTGCCTGGAAGCCTAGCGGGTCCTACAATGAGCAGTTCTTC. V and J are TRBV30 and TRBJ2-1; 8 bases fit TRBD2. Germline CDR1 GTSNPN, CDR2 SVGIG (reference sequence). V was clipped by 4 bases and J by 1 base; unmatched bases: 3. This CDR3 comprises 14 residues. Drawing the rest from reference TRBV30 and TRBJ2-1, the complete variable domain is SQTIHQWPATLVQPVGSPLSLECTVEGTSNPNLYWYRQAAGRGLQLLFYSVGIGQISSEVPQNLSASRPQDRQFILSSKKLLLSDSGFYLCAWKPSGSYNEQFFGPGTRLTVL.